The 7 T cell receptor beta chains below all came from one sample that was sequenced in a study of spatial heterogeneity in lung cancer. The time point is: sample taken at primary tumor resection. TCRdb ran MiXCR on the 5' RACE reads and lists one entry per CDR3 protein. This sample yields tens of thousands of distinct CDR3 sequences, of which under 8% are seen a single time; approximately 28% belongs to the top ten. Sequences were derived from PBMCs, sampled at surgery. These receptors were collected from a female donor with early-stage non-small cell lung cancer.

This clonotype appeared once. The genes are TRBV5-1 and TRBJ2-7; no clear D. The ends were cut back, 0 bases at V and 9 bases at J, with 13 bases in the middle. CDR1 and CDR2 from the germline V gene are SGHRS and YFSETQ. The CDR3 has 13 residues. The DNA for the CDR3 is TGCGCCAGCAGCTTGGGGACCGGCCAAGGGCAGTACTTC. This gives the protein CASSLGTGQGQYF.

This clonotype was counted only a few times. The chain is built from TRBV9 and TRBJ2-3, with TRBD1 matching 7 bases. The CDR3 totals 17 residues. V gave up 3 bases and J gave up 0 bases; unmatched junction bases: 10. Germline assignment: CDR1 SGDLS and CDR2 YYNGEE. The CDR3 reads CASSEGDSYASTDTQYF. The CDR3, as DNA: TGTGCCAGCAGCGAGGGGGACAGCTACGCTAGCACAGATACGCAGTATTTT.

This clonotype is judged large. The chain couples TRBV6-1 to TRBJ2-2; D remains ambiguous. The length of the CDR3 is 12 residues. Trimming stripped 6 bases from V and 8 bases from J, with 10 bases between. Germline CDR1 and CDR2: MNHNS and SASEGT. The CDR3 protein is CASRDPPGELFF. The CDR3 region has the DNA TGTGCCAGCAGGGACCCCCCAGGGGAGCTGTTTTTT.

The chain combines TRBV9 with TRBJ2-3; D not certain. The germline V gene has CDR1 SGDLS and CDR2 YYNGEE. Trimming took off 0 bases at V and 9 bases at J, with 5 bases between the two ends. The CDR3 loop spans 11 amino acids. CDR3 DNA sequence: TGTGCCAGCAGCGTAGCCGGAACGCAGTATTTT. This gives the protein CASSVAGTQYF. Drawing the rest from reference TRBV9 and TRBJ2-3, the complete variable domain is DSGVTQTPKHLITATGQRVTLRCSPRSGDLSVYWYQQSLDQGLQFLIQYYNGEERAKGNILERFSAQQFPDLHSELNLSSLELGDSALYFCASSVAGTQYFGPGTRLTVL.

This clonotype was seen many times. The CDR3 spells CASTPGQAWGYEQYF. For the CDR3, the DNA is TGTGCCAGCACTCCGGGACAGGCATGGGGTTACGAGCAGTACTTC. V and J are TRBV12-3 or TRBV12-4 and TRBJ2-7; the match to TRBD1 covers 8 bases. The CDR3 loop spans 15 amino acids. V trimming: 7 bases; J trimming: 4 bases; junction bases outside the gene matches: 12.

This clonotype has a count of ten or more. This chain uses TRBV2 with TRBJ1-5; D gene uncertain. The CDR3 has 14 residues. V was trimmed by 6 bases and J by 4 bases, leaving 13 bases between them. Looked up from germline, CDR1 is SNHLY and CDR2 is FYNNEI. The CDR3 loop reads CASSFFQANQPQHF. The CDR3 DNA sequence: TGTGCCAGCAGCTTTTTTCAGGCAAATCAGCCCCAGCATTTT.

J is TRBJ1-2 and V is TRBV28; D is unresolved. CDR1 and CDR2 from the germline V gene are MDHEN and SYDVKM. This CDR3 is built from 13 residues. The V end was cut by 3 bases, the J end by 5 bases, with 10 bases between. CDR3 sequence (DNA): TGTGCCAGCAGTTTTAGCAGAAGGTATGGCTACACCTTC. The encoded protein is CASSFSRRYGYTF.